In its sample, the clone carrying this T cell receptor beta chain was seen a few times. No antigen is known for it. These data belong to a study of T cells after yellow fever vaccination. For the study at large: Fractions containing few cells were prepared with SMART-Seq v4 Ultra Low Input. Study outcomes and limitations: Reappearing after the booster were most of the clones from primary vaccination (almost 97% CD4, about 87% CD8). The study noted that FACS-sorted repertoires could contain abundant clonotypes contaminating from the bulk population.

The study made its TCR cDNA through 5'RACE template switching. That step introduced a universal primer site along with UMIs. TCRdb reprocessed the 5' RACE reads with MiXCR, giving one entry per CDR3 protein. This table has about 260,000 distinct CDR3 sequences, around 4.9% appearing once. This CDR3 has 15 amino acids. Germline CDR1 is MNHNY and CDR2 is SVGAGI (reference sequence). The V end lost 7 bases, the J end lost 1 base, and 11 bases lay between the germline ends. The material sequenced was CD4+ T cells sorted from PBMCs, taken on the day of the yellow fever booster vaccination. V gene TRBV6-6 combines with J gene TRBJ2-6; TRBD1 might be the D (5 bases). This TCR derives from a man aged 18 to 30 who received the YFV17D yellow fever vaccine. This CDR3 is CASTLDSSGANVLTF. CDR3 DNA sequence: TGTGCCAGCACCCTCGACAGTTCTGGGGCCAACGTCCTGACTTTC.